This T cell receptor beta chain was recorded in a study of cytomegalovirus exposure and HLA in healthy donors. This CDR3 comprises 15 residues. Germline-derived CDR1 and CDR2 are SGHVS and FNYEAQ. Trimming cost V 2 bases and J 5 bases, with 15 bases left between them. Generated by immunoSEQ multiplex PCR, the TCRdb table keeps only in-frame clones and is missing some. Altogether 200,000 or so clones are present, approximately 84% being singletons, with the ten largest covering roughly 6.5%. With regard to this clone: Its antigen is unknown.

Study results and limitations: Specific recognition of CMV antigens was confirmed in vitro for a few chains (all CMV-associated). A list of 150 to 200 TCR beta chains associated with cytomegalovirus was given.

The source of this sequence is a man between 18 and 35 years old in good health and CMV-seropositive. V and J are TRBV7-6 and TRBJ2-5; D perhaps matches TRBD1 (5 bases). Sequenced sample: PBMCs. The CDR3 reads CASSLRAGSSETQYF. The DNA of the CDR3 is TGTGCCAGCAGCTTACGGGCAGGGTCTTCGGAGACCCAGTACTTC.